The rows below give T cell receptor beta chains drawn from one sample of a study of CD8+CD57+ T cells in acquired aplastic anemia. TCRdb processed the reads anew with MiXCR; each CDR3 protein has one entry. The sample lists 220,000 or so distinct CDR3 sequences; 65% were seen once. The source material was sorted CD4+, CD8+, or CD8+CD57+ T cells (not recorded which) from PBMCs. These receptors all stem from a human donor with aplastic anemia. Both conserved end residues are part of each CDR3. The order of the fields is J gene, V gene, CDR3 length, D gene, CDR3 protein. D genes are given only for firm matches.

TRBJ2-7	TRBV7-2	16	TRBD2	CASSSTTSGYSYEQYF
TRBJ2-7	TRBV5-1	14	.	CASSFEGERYEQYF
TRBJ2-7	TRBV12-3/TRBV12-4	14	.	CASRQGTGNYEQYF
TRBJ2-3	TRBV29-1	13	.	CSVERGGTDTQYF
TRBJ2-5	TRBV7-2	11	.	CTSSSHETQYF
TRBJ2-2	TRBV7-2	14	.	CASSAIPGAGELFF
TRBJ1-4	TRBV20-1	13	TRBD1	CSAGQGINEKLFF
TRBJ2-7	TRBV19	14	TRBD2	CASSVGGSVYEQYF
TRBJ1-5	TRBV20-1	12	.	CSAGRFNQPQHF
TRBJ2-7	TRBV6-1	13	.	CASSSDGAYEQYF
TRBJ2-3	TRBV12-3/TRBV12-4	15	.	CAISDTGVGTDTQYF
TRBJ1-3	TRBV5-4	17	.	CASSQDRPRVVGNTIYF
TRBJ2-2	TRBV7-2	16	.	CASSLIGESLHGELFF
TRBJ2-1	TRBV20-1	14	TRBD2	CSASGGGSYNEQFF
TRBJ2-7	TRBV28	10	.	CASSLAGQYF
TRBJ2-7	TRBV10-1	18	TRBD1	CASSPAAPGTGVSYEQYF
TRBJ1-2	TRBV12-3/TRBV12-4	13	.	CATLNEVNYGYTF
TRBJ2-5	TRBV7-9	15	.	CASSLDRVGKETQYF
TRBJ1-1	TRBV7-9	13	.	CASTLRGDTEAFF
TRBJ1-2	TRBV20-1	15	TRBD1	CSARRQGAINYGYTF
TRBJ1-3	TRBV7-8	12	.	CASSFNGNTIYF
TRBJ1-1	TRBV10-3	13	.	CAISGTASTEAFF
TRBJ2-3	TRBV20-1	12	TRBD2	CSLAGDTDTQYF
TRBJ1-2	TRBV25-1	15	.	CASSESRGSNEGYTF
TRBJ1-1	TRBV20-1	12	.	CSARAFRTQAFF
TRBJ1-6	TRBV25-1	15	.	CASSEWGESYSPLHF
TRBJ2-7	TRBV5-1	16	TRBD2	CASSFGGGSGSYEQYF
TRBJ2-7	TRBV7-6	13	.	CASSLAQNYEQYF
TRBJ1-5	TRBV6-4	16	TRBD1	CASSDAGGTVGQPRHF
TRBJ2-1	TRBV12-3/TRBV12-4	14	.	CASISGALYNEQFF
TRBJ2-2	TRBV24-1	15	.	CATSLTGGNTGELFF
TRBJ2-3	TRBV7-3	16	TRBD2	CASSHGLATSTDTQYF
TRBJ2-1	TRBV15	18	TRBD2	CATSSLSRTSGGDNEQFF
TRBJ2-1	TRBV15	16	TRBD1	CASRSLGTGVYNEQFF
TRBJ1-1	TRBV7-2	15	TRBD1	CASSQRQGIGTEAFF
TRBJ2-3	TRBV6-5	13	.	CASSYFNTDTQYF
TRBJ1-6	TRBV5-5	14	TRBD1	CASSPGQGGSPLHF
TRBJ2-3	TRBV5-1	16	TRBD2	CASSLTSGGEYNEQYF
TRBJ1-1	TRBV11-2	11	.	CASSIGGEAFF
TRBJ2-1	TRBV9	13	.	CASSPFPLDAQFF
TRBJ1-2	TRBV15	17	TRBD1	CATSSDRDRGQFYGYTF
TRBJ2-2	TRBV7-2	17	TRBD2	CASSLDWGRAATGELFF
TRBJ1-2	TRBV24-1	15	TRBD1	CATSDRQGDGYGYAF
TRBJ2-7	TRBV2	13	TRBD2	CASSTLAGYEQYF
TRBJ1-3	TRBV15	19	TRBD1	CATSRPFPGQGAYGNTIYF
TRBJ2-7	TRBV19	16	TRBD1	CASSNRQGTGTYEQYF
TRBJ2-7	TRBV5-1	15	TRBD2	CASSLGLAGGCEQYF
TRBJ2-1	TRBV7-9	14	.	CATAATSSYNEQFF
TRBJ1-3	TRBV19	14	.	CASSMRGTGNTIYF
TRBJ2-3	TRBV2	14	TRBD2	CASGGGTRTDTQYF
TRBJ2-7	TRBV7-3	16	TRBD1	CASSLAGTGTTYEQYF
TRBJ2-3	TRBV5-1	15	TRBD1	CASSLDRAGTDTQYF